The rows below give T cell receptor beta chains drawn from one sample of a study of T cells in Graves' hyperthyroidism and ophthalmopathy. TCRdb itself ran the multiplex PCR reads through MiXCR, one entry per CDR3 protein. Of around 690,000 distinct CDR3 sequences in the sample, about 18% are singletons; the top ten hold roughly 16%. The specimen was blood. These receptor sequences come from a man between 50 and 59 years old with Graves' hyperthyroidism. The conserved cysteine and the conserved F or W are not part of the CDR3 here.

j_call: TRBJ2-3
v_call: TRBV30
cdr3_aa: AWSGGDILPTDTQY

j_call: TRBJ1-5
v_call: TRBV24-1
cdr3_aa: ATSDPRQNSNQPQH

j_call: TRBJ2-2
v_call: TRBV5-1
cdr3_aa: ASSLGLDTGELF

j_call: TRBJ2-1
v_call: TRBV7-6
cdr3_aa: ASSWGRGANNEQF

j_call: TRBJ2-5
v_call: TRBV10-3
cdr3_aa: AISEGQGLGETQY

j_call: TRBJ1-1
v_call: TRBV4-3
cdr3_aa: ASSQDGGRIYTEAF

j_call: TRBJ2-2
v_call: TRBV28
cdr3_aa: ASKGAGGMFGELF

j_call: TRBJ2-5
v_call: TRBV25-1
cdr3_aa: ASSELLAGGPGETQY

j_call: TRBJ2-2
v_call: TRBV5-1
cdr3_aa: ASSFDRNTGELF

j_call: TRBJ2-7
v_call: TRBV12-3/TRBV12-4
cdr3_aa: ASSLKDTPVREQY

j_call: TRBJ2-7
v_call: TRBV12-3/TRBV12-4
cdr3_aa: ASSLKPLYEQY

j_call: TRBJ2-2
v_call: TRBV9
cdr3_aa: ASSRGGWDTGELF

j_call: TRBJ2-2
v_call: TRBV7-2
cdr3_aa: ASRRLVMGELF

j_call: TRBJ1-1
v_call: TRBV14
cdr3_aa: ASSQVQGSTEAF

j_call: TRBJ2-5
v_call: TRBV30
cdr3_aa: AGQTGAGETQY

j_call: TRBJ1-5
v_call: TRBV12-3/TRBV12-4
cdr3_aa: ASSLNPRASNQPQH

j_call: TRBJ2-1
v_call: TRBV4-1
cdr3_aa: ASSPSGSRDEQF

j_call: TRBJ2-7
v_call: TRBV30
cdr3_aa: AWSVLRTGPYEQY

j_call: TRBJ2-2
v_call: TRBV7-3
cdr3_aa: ASSPWVLANTGELF

j_call: TRBJ2-1
v_call: TRBV20-1
cdr3_aa: SARSLAASYNEQF

j_call: TRBJ1-5
v_call: TRBV19
cdr3_aa: ASSPQPGGNQPQH

j_call: TRBJ1-2
v_call: TRBV7-2
cdr3_aa: ASSLFRRGAGYGYT

j_call: TRBJ1-3
v_call: TRBV30
cdr3_aa: AWSTGANTIY